This TCR beta chain comes out of a study of T cells in localized non-small cell lung cancer. Findings of the study overall: Adjacent lung exhibited a median of around 60 among the 100 most abundant tumor clones. Longer overall survival was seen with higher T cell density measured in blood.

With respect to this clone: Its antigen is currently unknown.

The CDR3 totals 15 residues. V lost 4 bases to trimming and J lost 6 bases, with 16 bases between them. Germline V lookup: CDR1 SGHTA, CDR2 FQGNSA. TCRdb's copy holds only in-frame clones and misses some; the assay was immunoSEQ multiplex PCR. The sample lists around 40,000 clones, approximately 90% occurring once. V is TRBV7-2 and J is TRBJ1-5; D perhaps matches TRBD1 (6 bases). This TCR derives from a woman aged 18-55 years with stage III lung adenocarcinoma. Sequencing used peripheral blood, obtained before any cancer treatment. DNA for the CDR3: TGTGCCAGCAGCTCGGACGGGACAAATATTCAGCCCCAGCATTTT. This sequence encodes CASSSDGTNIQPQHF.